The present T cell receptor beta chain was sequenced within a study of T cells in Graves' hyperthyroidism and ophthalmopathy (dated by TCRdb to about 2019). With regard to the full study: Peripheral blood was collected at initial diagnosis, before any treatment. The roughly 90 discovery patients were divided at random into training and test sets in a 7:3 ratio. TCR V-J signatures able to tell the groups apart were searched for in a discovery cohort of about a hundred patients, of whom more than 40 had Graves' ophthalmopathy and around 58 had stable Graves' hyperthyroidism. Following sampling, methimazole starting at 30 mg daily was given to hyperthyroidism patients, and high-dose intravenous methylprednisolone was given to ophthalmopathy patients. In six Graves' hyperthyroidism patients, the study also compared T-cell repertoires from thyroid tissue with T-cell repertoires from blood. Whether ophthalmopathy could be predicted prospectively was tested in an independent validation cohort made up of approximately 19 hyperthyroidism patients plus 17 patients who later progressed to ophthalmopathy. According to the paper, TCR Vbeta CDR3 sequencing was carried out on around 140 peripheral blood samples, which came from more than 40 ophthalmopathy, roughly 75 hyperthyroidism and around 17 progressor patients. The study at large found these results: In validation, the model predicted progression to ophthalmopathy a median of roughly 6.2 months before onset, with 65% to 71% sensitivity and more than 72% specificity. Sample size was not statistically predetermined, and blinding of investigators to group allocation was not performed. A 13 V-J signature model separated ophthalmopathy from stable hyperthyroidism, with just over 85% sensitivity and 81.08% specificity in cross-validation and 80%/75% in testing. Most expanded thyroid clonotypes (frequency above 0.001) were also detected in blood, a finding suggesting that blood repertoires may reflect thyroid immune responses.

From a lookup of the germline V gene (reference sequence), CDR1 and CDR2 are LNHDA and SQIVND. The CDR3 covers 15 residues, taking in both the cysteine and the phenylalanine. Only the CDR3 portion is preserved as DNA: 45 bases, with reading frame beginning at the first base. Trimming removed 7 bases from V and 2 bases from J; the gene matches leave 9 bases unexplained. Stable Graves' hyperthyroidism was defined as no progression to ophthalmopathy during 18 months of follow-up. Hyperthyroidism patients were newly diagnosed, with disease duration under 2 months, and aged 18 to 65 years. The study excluded patients with uncontrolled infections, other autoimmune diseases, pregnancy or lactation. Diagnoses were established on the basis of clinical symptoms, serum thyroxine and TRAb, thyroid ultrasound, and orbital computed tomography. Ficoll-Paque density gradient centrifugation was used to isolate PBMCs from approximately 10 ml of fresh peripheral blood. Total RNA was extracted using Trizol reagent, and RNA quality was assessed on an Agilent 2100 Bioanalyzer.

The TCR beta CDR3 regions were amplified from the RNA transcripts. A first-round RT-PCR of the TCR CDR3 used the HTBI primer set with the Qiagen OneStep RT-PCR kit. Libraries were constructed in a second round of multiplex PCR, after which size selection and purification were performed. Libraries were sequenced paired-end with 100 bp reads on an Illumina HiSeq2000. On the authors' methods: Raw data were processed with SOAPnuke, discarding reads with adapters, uncalled bases, mean Phred below 15, or no exact constant-primer or identifier match. High-quality paired reads were merged with COPE v1.2.5, and unique nucleotide sequences were defined as clonotypes. MiTCR v1.1 was used to align clonotypes to the IMGT TRBV, TRBD and TRBJ reference segments. The analysis was restricted to V-J combinations with a frequency above 0.0001, which together covered 99% to 99.2% of the repertoires. A TCS score was defined as the ratio of F50 (clonal expansion) to E x V (chaos), with BLOSUM62-based TCRdist applied between CDR3 peptides within each V-J. Welch's t-statistics and random forest reduced just over 500 V-J features to around 14, which were used in a naive Bayes classifier (R e1071). Through fastp at Q25 and MiXCR, TCRdb rebuilt clones from the public reads, retaining in-frame beta chains. For every CDR3 protein sequence, its rows merge into one entry that carries the most common genes and DNA. TCRdb's processing, not the authors', yielded these V and J calls. The table for this sample lists a few hundred thousand distinct CDR3 sequences; about 15% of them were counted only once. Around a third of the sample belongs to the ten largest clones.

Regarding this clonotype: Its antigen is still unknown. No per-base quality is available; no much larger clone lies one base away.

This chain joins TRBV19 to TRBJ2-3; 7 of the junction bases match TRBD1. Sequenced input: blood. This receptor was obtained from a woman aged 30 to 39 with Graves' hyperthyroidism. The nucleotide sequence is TGTGCCAGTACCCGGGGACAGATTGCCACAGATACGCAGTATTTT. It encodes CASTRGQIATDTQYF.